This TCR beta chain was recovered during a study of T cell responses to AZD1222 COVID-19 vaccine. The data were produced by immunoSEQ multiplex PCR, yet TCRdb's version contains in-frame clones alone and is incomplete. The repertoire holds about 100,000 clones, about 90% seen once, with roughly 1.7% in the top ten. V lost 1 base and J lost 6, with 4 bases in between. CDR3 length: 12 amino acids. The germline V gene has CDR1 MGHRA and CDR2 YSYEKL. The TCR originated in an adult in good health. Material: peripheral blood, obtained on day 0 of AZD1222 vaccination. V and J are TRBV4-1 and TRBJ2-1; unclear D gene. DNA for the CDR3: TGCGCCAGCAGCCAAGCGGGCAATGAGCAGTTCTTC. Its translation is CASSQAGNEQFF.